This T cell receptor (beta chain) was obtained from a study of siplizumab effects on memory and regulatory T cells. Study details: Paired setups tested mixed lymphocyte reactions with around 0.98 ug/mL siplizumab or no drug. Study-wide results and caveats: Roughly 75-96% of proliferating CD4+ or CD8+ clones defied assignment to a naive or memory phenotype.

Cells from the mixed lymphocyte reaction were cocultured for more than 5 days at 37°C. Deletions cut 5 bases from V and 0 bases from J, with 5 bases between. This CDR3 is built from 13 residues. CDR1 SNHLY and CDR2 FYNNEI come from the germline V gene. This clone is deemed medium-sized. Antigen: not known. Per sample, the assay covered around 10^5 TCR templates. Method: immunoSEQ multiplex PCR; TCRdb's copy keeps in-frame clones and lacks some. This table has 13,000 to 15,000 clones, about 43% appearing once. The V call is TRBV2, the J call TRBJ1-5; D uncertain. The sequence came from a human donor in good health; the cells came from an allogeneic mixed lymphocyte reaction. Some clones in this sample may be carry-over from other donors' samples. The sequencing input was CFSE-low (dividing) CD4+ T cells sorted from an allogeneic mixed lymphocyte reaction. For the CDR3, the DNA is TGTGCCAGCAGTTTATATAGCAATCAGCCCCAGCATTTT. This sequence encodes CASSLYSNQPQHF.